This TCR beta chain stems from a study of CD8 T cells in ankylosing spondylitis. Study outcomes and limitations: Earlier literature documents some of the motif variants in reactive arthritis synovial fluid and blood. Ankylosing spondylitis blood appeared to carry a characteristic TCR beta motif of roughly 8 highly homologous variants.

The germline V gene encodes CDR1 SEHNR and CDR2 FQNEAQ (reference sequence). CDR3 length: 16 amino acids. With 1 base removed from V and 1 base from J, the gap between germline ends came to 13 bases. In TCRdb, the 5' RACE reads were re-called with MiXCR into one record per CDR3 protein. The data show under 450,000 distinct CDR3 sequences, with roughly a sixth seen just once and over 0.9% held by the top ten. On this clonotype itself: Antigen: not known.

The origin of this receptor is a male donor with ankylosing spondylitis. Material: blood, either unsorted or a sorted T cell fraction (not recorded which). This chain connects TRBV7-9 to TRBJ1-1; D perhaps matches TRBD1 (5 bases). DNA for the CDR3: TGTGCCAGCAGCTTAGGACAGACTCGGACGAACACTGAAGCTTTCTTT. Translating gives CASSLGQTRTNTEAFF.